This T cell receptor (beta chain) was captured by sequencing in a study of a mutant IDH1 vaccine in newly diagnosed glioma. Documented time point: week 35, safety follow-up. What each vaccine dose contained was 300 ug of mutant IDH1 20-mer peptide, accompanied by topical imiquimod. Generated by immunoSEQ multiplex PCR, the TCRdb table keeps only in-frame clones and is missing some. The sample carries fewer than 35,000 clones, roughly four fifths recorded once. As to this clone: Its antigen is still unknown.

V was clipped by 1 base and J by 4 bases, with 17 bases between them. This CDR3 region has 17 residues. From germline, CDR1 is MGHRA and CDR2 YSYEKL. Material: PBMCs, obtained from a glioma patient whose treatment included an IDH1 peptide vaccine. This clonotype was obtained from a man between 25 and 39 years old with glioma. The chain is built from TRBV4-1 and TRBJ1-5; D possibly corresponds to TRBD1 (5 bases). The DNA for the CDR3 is TGCGCCAGCAGCCAAGGAGGCGGGGGAGCGAAGAATCAGCCCCAGCATTTT. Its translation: CASSQGGGGAKNQPQHF.